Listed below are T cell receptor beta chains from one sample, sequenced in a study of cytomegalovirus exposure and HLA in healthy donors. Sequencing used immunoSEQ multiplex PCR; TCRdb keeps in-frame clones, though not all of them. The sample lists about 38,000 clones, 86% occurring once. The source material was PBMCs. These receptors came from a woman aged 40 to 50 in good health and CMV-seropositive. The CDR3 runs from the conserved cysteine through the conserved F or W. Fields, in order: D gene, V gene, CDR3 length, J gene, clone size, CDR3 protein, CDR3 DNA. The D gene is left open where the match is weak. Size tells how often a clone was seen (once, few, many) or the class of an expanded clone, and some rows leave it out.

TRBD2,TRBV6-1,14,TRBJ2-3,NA,CASGTSGGADTQYF,TGTGCCAGCGGGACTAGCGGGGGGGCAGATACGCAGTATTTT
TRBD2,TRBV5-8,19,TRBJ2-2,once,CASSRGTSGGTANTGELFF,TGTGCCAGCAGCCGCGGGACTAGCGGGGGGACTGCGAACACCGGGGAGCTGTTTTTT
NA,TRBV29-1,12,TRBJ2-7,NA,CSVGRGTGEQYF,TGCAGCGTAGGACGAGGCACGGGGGAGCAGTACTTC
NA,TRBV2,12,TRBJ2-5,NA,CATSRESETQYF,TGTGCCACCTCCCGGGAGTCGGAGACCCAGTACTTC
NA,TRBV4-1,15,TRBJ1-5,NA,CASSQEGAGNQPQHF,TGCGCCAGCAGCCAAGAGGGGGCGGGCAATCAGCCCCAGCATTTT
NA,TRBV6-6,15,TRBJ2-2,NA,CASSPRGPNTGELFF,TGTGCCAGCAGCCCCCGTGGGCCTAACACCGGGGAGCTGTTTTTT
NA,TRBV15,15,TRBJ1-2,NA,CATSRDGAGDLGYTF,TGTGCCACCAGCAGAGATGGGGCAGGGGACCTTGGCTACACCTTC
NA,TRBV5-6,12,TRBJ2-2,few,CASSFGTGELFF,TGTGCCAGCAGCTTCGGCACCGGGGAGCTGTTTTTT
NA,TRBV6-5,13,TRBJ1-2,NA,CASSYERSYGYTF,TGTGCCAGCAGTTACGAACGGAGCTATGGCTACACCTTC
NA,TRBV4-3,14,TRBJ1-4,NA,CASSQDPVNEKLFF,TGCGCCAGCAGCCAAGATCCGGTCAATGAAAAACTGTTTTTT
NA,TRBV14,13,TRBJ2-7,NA,CASTPGRSYEQYF,TGTGCCAGCACCCCGGGGAGGTCCTACGAGCAGTACTTC
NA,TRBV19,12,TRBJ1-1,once,CASSAGGTEAFF,TGTGCCAGTAGTGCGGGGGGCACTGAAGCTTTCTTT
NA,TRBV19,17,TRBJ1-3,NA,CASSIRPGLLSGNTIYF,TGTGCCAGTAGTATTCGTCCAGGGCTACTCTCTGGAAACACCATATATTTT
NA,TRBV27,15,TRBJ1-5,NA,CASSVGQAVNQPQHF,TGTGCCAGCAGTGTCGGACAAGCTGTAAATCAGCCCCAGCATTTT
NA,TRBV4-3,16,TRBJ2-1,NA,CASSRTSGLTYNEQFF,TGCGCCAGCAGCCGCACTTCCGGACTCACCTACAATGAGCAGTTCTTC
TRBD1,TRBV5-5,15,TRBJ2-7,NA,CASSDRDRDFREQYF,TGTGCCAGCAGCGACCGGGACAGGGACTTTCGCGAGCAGTACTTC
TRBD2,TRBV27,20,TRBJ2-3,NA,CASSFIPGTSGGAEGDTQYF,TGTGCCAGCAGCTTCATCCCGGGGACTAGCGGGGGGGCCGAAGGAGATACGCAGTATTTT
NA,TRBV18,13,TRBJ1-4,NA,CASLKSQSEKLFF,TGTGCCAGCCTCAAGTCCCAGTCGGAAAAACTGTTTTTT
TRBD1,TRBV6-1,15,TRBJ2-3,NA,CASSDGQGATDTQYF,TGTGCCAGCAGTGATGGGCAGGGGGCAACAGATACGCAGTATTTT
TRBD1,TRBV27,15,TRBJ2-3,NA,CASSRRTGHTDTQYF,TGTGCCAGCAGTAGACGGACAGGACACACAGATACGCAGTATTTT
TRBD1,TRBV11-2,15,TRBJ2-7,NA,CASSLAGTGTYEQYF,TGTGCCAGCAGCTTAGCTGGGACAGGGACCTACGAGCAGTACTTC
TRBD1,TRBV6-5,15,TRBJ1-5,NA,CASSGQGWGNQPQHF,TGTGCCAGCAGTGGACAGGGATGGGGCAATCAGCCCCAGCATTTT
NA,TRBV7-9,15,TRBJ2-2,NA,CASSVHLSNTGELFF,TGTGCCAGCAGCGTACACCTTTCGAACACCGGGGAGCTGTTTTTT
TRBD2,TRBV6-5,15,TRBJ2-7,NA,CASSKPGLATYEQYF,TGTGCCAGCAGCAAACCCGGACTAGCCACCTACGAGCAGTACTTC
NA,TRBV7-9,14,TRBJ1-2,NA,CASSDQQTNYGYTF,TGTGCCAGCAGCGACCAACAGACTAACTATGGCTACACCTTC
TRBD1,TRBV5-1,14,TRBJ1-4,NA,CASSLEPGGEKLFF,TGCGCCAGCAGCTTGGAGCCAGGGGGTGAAAAACTGTTTTTT
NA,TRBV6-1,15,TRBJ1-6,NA,CASSQLTGHNSPLHF,TGTGCCAGCAGCCAACTAACAGGACATAATTCACCCCTCCACTTT
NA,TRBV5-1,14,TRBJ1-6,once,CASSPGHMNSPLHF,TGCGCCAGCAGCCCGGGACATATGAATTCACCCCTCCACTTT
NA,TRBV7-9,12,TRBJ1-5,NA,CASSFLNQPQHF,TGTGCCAGCAGCTTTTTAAATCAGCCCCAGCATTTT
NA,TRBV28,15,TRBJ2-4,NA,CATAGHDLAKNIQYF,TGTGCCACCGCGGGGCACGATCTAGCCAAAAACATTCAGTACTTC
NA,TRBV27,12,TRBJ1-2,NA,CASKTGSYGYTF,TGTGCCAGCAAAACAGGGAGCTATGGCTACACCTTC
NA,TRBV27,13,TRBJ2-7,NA,CASSFRSSYEQYF,TGTGCCAGCTCCTTTAGGAGTTCCTACGAGCAGTACTTC
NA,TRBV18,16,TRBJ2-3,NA,CASSPKGLLRTDTQYF,TGTGCCAGCTCACCAAAGGGACTCCTCCGCACAGATACGCAGTATTTT
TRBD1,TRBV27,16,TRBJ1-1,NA,CASSLSGTGMNTEAFF,TGTGCCAGCAGTTTGTCGGGGACAGGGATGAACACTGAAGCTTTCTTT
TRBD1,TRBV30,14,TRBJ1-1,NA,CAWNPGQGYTEAFF,TGTGCCTGGAATCCGGGACAGGGGTACACTGAAGCTTTCTTT
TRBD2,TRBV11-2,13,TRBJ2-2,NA,CASSLGGTGELFF,TGTGCCAGCAGCCTCGGGGGGACCGGGGAGCTGTTTTTT
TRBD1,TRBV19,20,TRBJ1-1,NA,CASSMAWDGSTIGQVTEAFF,TGTGCCAGTAGTATGGCGTGGGATGGAAGTACTATCGGACAGGTCACTGAAGCTTTCTTT
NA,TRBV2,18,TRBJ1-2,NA,CASSEGVGGESLSYGYTF,TGTGCCAGCAGTGAAGGGGTGGGGGGGGAAAGCCTTTCCTATGGCTACACCTTC
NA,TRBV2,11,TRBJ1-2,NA,CASSAHWGYTF,TGTGCCAGCAGCGCTCACTGGGGCTACACCTTC
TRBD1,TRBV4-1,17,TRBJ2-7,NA,CASSQDPLRDSSYEQYF,TGCGCCAGCAGCCAAGATCCCCTAAGGGACAGCTCCTACGAGCAGTACTTC
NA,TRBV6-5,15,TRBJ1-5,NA,CASSSDRYSNQPQHF,TGTGCCAGCAGCTCCGACAGATATAGCAATCAGCCCCAGCATTTT
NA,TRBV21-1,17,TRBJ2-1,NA,CASSKVKGQGSHNEQFF,TGTGCCAGCAGCAAAGTGAAGGGACAGGGGTCCCACAATGAGCAGTTCTTC
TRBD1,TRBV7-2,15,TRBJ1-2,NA,CASSSPSTGGSGYTF,TGTGCCAGCAGCTCTCCTTCGACAGGGGGGTCTGGCTACACCTTC
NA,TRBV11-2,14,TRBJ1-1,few,CASAPGGKDTEAFF,TGTGCCAGCGCCCCCGGGGGTAAGGACACTGAAGCTTTCTTT
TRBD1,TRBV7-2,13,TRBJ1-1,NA,CASSYRGVREAFF,TGTGCCAGCAGCTACAGGGGGGTTCGGGAAGCTTTCTTT
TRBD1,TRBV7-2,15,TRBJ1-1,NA,CASSFGRQGNTEAFF,TGTGCCAGCAGTTTCGGCCGACAGGGGAACACTGAAGCTTTCTTT
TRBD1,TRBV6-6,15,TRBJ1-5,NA,CASSYSADRGTPQHF,TGTGCCAGCAGTTACTCGGCGGACAGGGGGACACCCCAGCATTTT
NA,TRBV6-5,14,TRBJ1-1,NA,CASRFDRRNTEAFF,TGTGCCAGCAGGTTTGACAGGAGGAACACTGAAGCTTTCTTT